This T cell receptor (beta chain) derives from a study of T cells in Graves' hyperthyroidism and ophthalmopathy. Study results and limitations: A 13 V-J signature model discriminated ophthalmopathy versus stable hyperthyroidism. Also found in blood were most expanded thyroid clonotypes above 0.001.

Researchers amplified the TCR beta CDR3 regions from RNA transcripts. Carried out on the TCR CDR3, a first-round RT-PCR used the HTBI primer set. TCRdb reanalysed the multiplex PCR reads using MiXCR and keeps one entry per CDR3 protein. The sample has around 280,000 distinct CDR3 sequences; roughly an eighth are singletons. The CDR3 sequence is 16 residues long. With 4 bases clipped from V and 7 bases from J, the junction kept 12 bases outside the gene matches. From germline, CDR1 is MDHEN and CDR2 SYDVKM. The PBMCs had their origin in more than 9.5 ml of fresh peripheral blood. Of note for this clonotype: The antigen is unknown.

J is TRBJ2-1 and V is TRBV28; 8 bases are shared with TRBD2. The sequence derives from a woman aged 40 to 50 with Graves' hyperthyroidism. Specimen: blood. CDR3 residues: CASSSPRAPGGNEQFF. The CDR3 nucleotides are TGTGCCAGCAGTTCCCCCCGGGCCCCGGGAGGGAATGAGCAGTTCTTC.